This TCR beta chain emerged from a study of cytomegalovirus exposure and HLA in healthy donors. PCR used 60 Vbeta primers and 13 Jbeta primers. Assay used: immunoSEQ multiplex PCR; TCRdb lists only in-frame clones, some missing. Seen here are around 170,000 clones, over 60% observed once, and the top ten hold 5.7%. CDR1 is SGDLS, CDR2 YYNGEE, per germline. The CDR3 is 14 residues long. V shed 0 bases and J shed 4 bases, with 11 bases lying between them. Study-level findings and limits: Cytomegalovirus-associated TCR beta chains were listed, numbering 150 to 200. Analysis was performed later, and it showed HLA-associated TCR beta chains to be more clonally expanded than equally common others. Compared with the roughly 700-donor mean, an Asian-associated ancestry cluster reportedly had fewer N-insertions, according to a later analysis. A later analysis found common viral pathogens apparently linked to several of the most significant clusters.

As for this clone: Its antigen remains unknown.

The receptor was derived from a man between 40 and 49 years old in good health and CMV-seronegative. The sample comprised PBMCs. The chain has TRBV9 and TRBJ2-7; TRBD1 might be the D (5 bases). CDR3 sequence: CASSVEAGQYEQYF. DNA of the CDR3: TGTGCCAGCAGCGTAGAGGCAGGGCAGTACGAGCAGTACTTC.